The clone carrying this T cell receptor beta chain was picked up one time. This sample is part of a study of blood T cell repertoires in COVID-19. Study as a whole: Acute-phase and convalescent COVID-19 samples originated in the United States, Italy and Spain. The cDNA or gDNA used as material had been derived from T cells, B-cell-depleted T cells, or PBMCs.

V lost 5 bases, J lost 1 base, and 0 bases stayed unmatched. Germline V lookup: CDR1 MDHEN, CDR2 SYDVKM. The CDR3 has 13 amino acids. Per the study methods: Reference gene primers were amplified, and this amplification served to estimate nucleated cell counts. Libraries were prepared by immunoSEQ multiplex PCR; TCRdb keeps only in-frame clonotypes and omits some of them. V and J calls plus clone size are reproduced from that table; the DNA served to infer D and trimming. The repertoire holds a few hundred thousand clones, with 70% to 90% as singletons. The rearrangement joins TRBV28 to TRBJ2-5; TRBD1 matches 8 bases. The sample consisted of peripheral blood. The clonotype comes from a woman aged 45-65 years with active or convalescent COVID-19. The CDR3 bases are TGTGCCAGCAGTGGACAGGGCCAAGAGACCCAGTACTTC. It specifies CASSGQGQETQYF.